These 14 T cell receptor beta chains were sequenced from one sample in a study of pediatric ulcerative colitis. The repertoire was sequenced with immunoSEQ multiplex PCR; TCRdb's copy has only in-frame clones and lacks some. Of approximately 60,000 clones listed, less than 90% are singletons. Specimen: blood. These TCRs come from a boy younger than 18 with severe ulcerative colitis.

The J gene is TRBJ1-5, the V gene TRBV28; D unresolved. In germline, CDR1 is MDHEN, CDR2 SYDVKM. V lost 3 bases and J lost 0, with 3 bases in between. CDR3 length: 13 amino acids. The CDR3 loop is CASSFGSNQPQHF. DNA of the CDR3: TGTGCCAGCAGTTTCGGTAGCAATCAGCCCCAGCATTTT. The full variable domain, rest sourced from reference TRBV28 and TRBJ1-5, is DVKVTQSSRYLVKRTGEKVFLECVQDMDHENMFWYRQDPGLGLRLIYFSYDVKMKEKGDIPEGYSVSREKKERFSLILESASTNQTSMYLCASSFGSNQPQHFGDGTRLSIL.

This clone is a singleton in its sample. The chain uses TRBV6-5 and TRBJ2-7; 11 bases are a match to TRBD2. With V trimmed by 7 bases and J by 6 bases, 5 bases remained unmatched. In germline, CDR1 is MNHEY, CDR2 SVGAGI. The CDR3 spans 13 residues. CDR3 nucleotides: TGTGCCAGCACGGGGCTAGCGGGAGGCGAGCAGTACTTC. Translating it yields CASTGLAGGEQYF.

V is TRBV11-2 and J is TRBJ2-5, with 9 bases fitting TRBD2. The germline V gene encodes CDR1 SGHAT and CDR2 FQNNGV. With 2 bases clipped from V and 5 bases from J, the junction kept 6 bases outside the gene matches. The CDR3 runs to 15 residues. In DNA form, the CDR3 reads TGTGCCAGCAGCTTACTTAGCGGGAGAGGCGAGACCCAGTACTTC. Protein sequence: CASSLLSGRGETQYF.

The chain links TRBV5-1 to TRBJ2-1; D not resolved. This CDR3 is built from 14 residues. The V and J ends lost 5 bases and 2 bases respectively, with 11 bases between them. Germline loops: CDR1 SGHRS, CDR2 YFSETQ. As DNA, the CDR3 is TGCGCCAGCAGAACTAACCCTACCTACAATGAGCAGTTCTTC. Encoded protein: CASRTNPTYNEQFF. Combining the CDR3 with reference TRBV5-1 and TRBJ2-1 gives the whole variable domain KAGVTQTPRYLIKTRGQQVTLSCSPISGHRSVSWYQQTPGQGLQFLFEYFSETQRNKGNFPGRFSGRQFSNSRSEMNVSTLELGDSALYLCASRTNPTYNEQFFGPGTRLTVL.

In nucleotides, the CDR3 is TGTGCCAGCAGCTCCGACAGCTGGCAGTACTTC. It encodes CASSSDSWQYF. The chain couples TRBV7-9 to TRBJ2-7; D is perhaps TRBD1 (5 bases). The germline V gene encodes CDR1 SEHNR and CDR2 FQNEAQ (reference sequence). V gave up 4 bases and J gave up 9 bases, with 10 bases separating them. The CDR3 has 11 amino acids.

The rearrangement joins TRBV7-8 to TRBJ2-5; possibly TRBD1 for D (5 bases). V was cut by 5 bases and J by 2 bases, with 18 bases left in between. Germline CDR1 SGHVS, CDR2 FQNEAQ. The CDR3 is 16 residues long. The CDR3 DNA is TGTGCCAGCAGCCCAAAGCTAGGGGTCACACAAGAGACCCAGTACTTC. Residues: CASSPKLGVTQETQYF.

The chain links TRBV14 to TRBJ2-2; TRBD2 matches at 9 bases. Trimming removed 2 bases from V and 5 bases from J; junction bases left unmatched: 12. The germline CDR1 and CDR2 sequences are SGHDN and FVKESK. The CDR3 extends over 18 amino acids. This CDR3 is CASSQTGGRAVGTGELFF. The CDR3 nucleotides read TGTGCCAGCAGCCAAACCGGCGGGAGGGCCGTTGGGACCGGGGAGCTGTTTTTT.

The V call is TRBV30, the J call TRBJ1-1; possible D gene TRBD1, 5 bases. The CDR3 covers 13 residues. Germline CDR1 and CDR2: GTSNPN and SVGIG (reference sequence). Trimming left V 4 bases short and J 3 bases short, with 12 bases between. The CDR3 loop is CAWTRGLDTEAFF. The CDR3 nucleotides read TGTGCCTGGACAAGGGGTTTGGACACTGAAGCTTTCTTT.

The chain uses TRBV7-9 and TRBJ2-1; D is undetermined. Trimming removed 7 bases from V and 8 bases from J, with 12 bases in between. CDR1 and CDR2 from the germline V gene are SEHNR and FQNEAQ (reference sequence). The CDR3 covers 12 residues. This CDR3 is CASKGFADEQFF. CDR3 coding DNA: TGTGCCAGCAAGGGTTTCGCAGATGAGCAGTTCTTC. The whole variable domain, remainder taken from reference TRBV7-9 and TRBJ2-1, is DTGVSQNPRHKITKRGQNVTFRCDPISEHNRLYWYRQTLGQGPEFLTYFQNEAQLEKSRLLSDRFSAERPKGSFSTLEIQRTEQGDSAMYLCASKGFADEQFFGPGTRLTVL.

The chain joins TRBV20-1 to TRBJ2-1, with D possibly being TRBD1 or TRBD2 (5 bases each). Between the trimmed V and J ends, which lost 7 bases and 7 bases, there was a span of 11 bases. CDR1 and CDR2 (germline): DFQATT, SNEGSKA (reference sequence). The CDR3 covers 11 residues. CDR3 coding DNA: TGCAGTGGGGGGAGCAAGAATGAGCAGTTCTTC. This translates into CSGGSKNEQFF.

The chain has TRBV5-1 and TRBJ2-1; 12 nucleotides line up with TRBD2. This CDR3 has 16 residues. With 4 bases clipped from V and 6 bases from J, the junction kept 8 bases outside the gene matches. Looked up from germline, CDR1 is SGHRS and CDR2 is YFSETQ. The CDR3 region is CASSQLAGGPGNEQFF. The DNA of the CDR3 is TGCGCCAGCAGCCAGCTAGCGGGAGGGCCCGGCAATGAGCAGTTCTTC. Combining the CDR3 with reference TRBV5-1 and TRBJ2-1 gives the whole variable domain KAGVTQTPRYLIKTRGQQVTLSCSPISGHRSVSWYQQTPGQGLQFLFEYFSETQRNKGNFPGRFSGRQFSNSRSEMNVSTLELGDSALYLCASSQLAGGPGNEQFFGPGTRLTVL.

The CDR3 nucleotides read TGTGCCAGCAGTGAATGGGGGAACTATGGCTACACCTTC. Translation gives CASSEWGNYGYTF. The V call is TRBV6-1, the J call TRBJ1-2, with D perhaps TRBD1 (5 bases). CDR1 and CDR2 from the germline V gene are MNHNS and SASEGT. CDR3 length: 13 amino acids. V gave up 2 bases and J gave up 2 bases, with 6 bases separating them.

The gene calls are TRBV19 and TRBJ1-5; perhaps TRBD1 as D (6 bases). Germline V lookup: CDR1 LNHDA, CDR2 SQIVND (reference sequence). The ends were cut back, 2 bases at V and 2 bases at J, with 10 bases in the middle. CDR3 size: 15 residues. The CDR3: CASSIWGQGNQPQHF. The CDR3 nucleotides read TGTGCCAGTAGTATATGGGGACAAGGCAATCAGCCCCAGCATTTT.

V is TRBV30 and J is TRBJ2-1, with 8 bases lining up with TRBD2. This CDR3 contains 15 residues. Germline lookup yields CDR1 GTSNPN and CDR2 SVGIG (reference sequence). V was clipped by 3 bases and J by 4 bases; unmatched bases: 8. DNA for the CDR3: TGTGCCTGGAGCGCGCGGACTAGCCATTACAATGAGCAGTTCTTC. Its protein is CAWSARTSHYNEQFF.